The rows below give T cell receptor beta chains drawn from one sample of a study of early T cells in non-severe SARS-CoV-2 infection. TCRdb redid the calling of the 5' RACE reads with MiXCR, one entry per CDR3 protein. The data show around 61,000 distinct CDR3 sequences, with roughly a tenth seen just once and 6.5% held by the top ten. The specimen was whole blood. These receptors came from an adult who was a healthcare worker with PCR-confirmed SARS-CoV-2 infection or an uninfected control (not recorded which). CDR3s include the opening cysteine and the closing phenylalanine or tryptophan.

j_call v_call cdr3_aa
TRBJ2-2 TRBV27 CASSFGSVGSNTGELFF
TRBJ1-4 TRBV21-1 CASSKVPGGYLLANEKLFF
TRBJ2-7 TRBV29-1 CSVKGGTGPSYEQYF
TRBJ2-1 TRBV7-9 CASTDRGYEQFF
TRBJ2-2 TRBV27 CASSSWTSGVTGELFF
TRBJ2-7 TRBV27 CASSLRELADEQYF
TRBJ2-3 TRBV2 CASRGRDTQYF
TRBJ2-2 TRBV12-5 CASGFGAYGELFF
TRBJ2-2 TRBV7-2 CASSSAGVTGELFF
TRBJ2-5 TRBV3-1 CASSQETAGYETQYF
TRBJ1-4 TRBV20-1 CSARAPGFGLFF
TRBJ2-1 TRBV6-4 CASSDGTGGNEQFF
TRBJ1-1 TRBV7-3 CASSLEGLGTEAFF
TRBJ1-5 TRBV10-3 CAISVENQPQHF